This TCR beta chain emerged from a study of CD8+ T cells in alopecia areata. The wider study: Each of the treated patients was given oral tofacitinib, 5 to 10 mg twice daily, for moderate-to-severe alopecia areata.

The treatment was: oral pan-JAK inhibitor, 5-10 mg twice daily. This CDR3 comprises 20 residues. V was clipped by 4 bases and J by 0 bases; unmatched bases: 16. Germline V gene lookup returns CDR1 LGHNA and CDR2 YSLEER. Following extraction, RNA underwent reverse transcription to cDNA, which served as the sequencing template. Profiling relied on immunoSEQ multiplex PCR, and the TCRdb table lists in-frame clones only, not all of them. The sample includes about 140,000 clones, 82% of them seen just once. This sequence joins TRBV4-3 and TRBJ2-1, with TRBD2 matching 9 bases. The sequencing here drew on CD8+ T cells sorted from blood, taken at week 4, from a patient treated with tofacitinib. The receptor was derived from a human donor with alopecia areata. The CDR3 nucleotides read TGCGCCAGCAGCCCGGGGGTTGGCGGGGGGGCGCAGAGCTCCTACAATGAGCAGTTCTTC. The encoded protein is CASSPGVGGGAQSSYNEQFF.